The 15 T cell receptor beta chains below come from one sample, sequenced in a study of vaccination effects on CD4 cells after COVID-19 (dated 2022 in TCRdb). These receptors have no known antigen. In the ViraFEST assay, PBMC were stimulated with viral peptide pools, and TCR sequencing was then used to find antigen-specific CD4+ T cell clonotypes based on their expansion. After around eleven days of culture, CD4+ T cells were isolated with the EasySep CD4+ T cell isolation kit. Each participant received two doses of an mRNA SARS-CoV-2 vaccine, either BNT162b2 or mRNA-1273. The library relied on the immunoSEQ multiplex PCR assay. TCRdb re-hosts the immuneACCESS table, in-frame sequences only. Its copies lack some clones; in the studies checked, an unresolved V gene accounts for under half of them, and the cause for the rest is not known. This sample holds over 60,000 clones; over 70% were observed only once. Roughly 1.5% of the sample belongs to the ten largest clones.

The starting material was CD4+ T cells from PBMCs cultured with HCoV-229E spike peptides, obtained after COVID-19 vaccination. The meaning of the sample's cell subset or site label: HCoV-229E spike overlapping peptide pool stimulation. The source of these receptors is a human donor who received a COVID-19 vaccine.

This clone was recorded only once. The rearrangement uses TRBV9 and TRBJ1-2; possible D gene TRBD1, 6 bases. Trimming removed 1 base at V and 4 bases at J, with 17 bases between. Germline CDR1 and CDR2: SGDLS and YYNGEE. The CDR3 has 16 amino acids. CDR3 residues: CASSVYGDIGSYGYTF. CDR3 coding DNA: TGTGCCAGCAGCGTATACGGGGACATCGGATCCTATGGCTACACCTTC. Complete variable domain (other parts from reference TRBV9 and TRBJ1-2): DSGVTQTPKHLITATGQRVTLRCSPRSGDLSVYWYQQSLDQGLQFLIQYYNGEERAKGNILERFSAQQFPDLHSELNLSSLELGDSALYFCASSVYGDIGSYGYTFGSGTRLTVV.

J is TRBJ1-4 and V is TRBV5-5; a possible D gene is TRBD1 (5 bases). There are 14 residues in the CDR3. Trimming removed 5 bases from V and 5 bases from J, with 13 bases in between. Germline CDR1 is SGHKS and CDR2 is YYEKEE (reference sequence). The CDR3 nucleotides read TGTGCCAGCAGTACAAGACAGACGAATGAAAAACTGTTTTTT. Its protein is CASSTRQTNEKLFF. Drawing the rest from reference TRBV5-5 and TRBJ1-4, the complete variable domain is DAGVTQSPTHLIKTRGQQVTLRCSPISGHKSVSWYQQVLGQGPQFIFQYYEKEERGRGNFPDRFSARQFPNYSSELNVNALLLGDSALYLCASSTRQTNEKLFFGSGTQLSVL.

This chain uses TRBV3-1 (or the pseudogene TRBV3-2) with TRBJ1-2; maybe TRBD1 (6 bases). This CDR3 is 13 amino acids long. Germline assignment: CDR1 LGHDT and CDR2 YNNKEL (reference sequence). Deletions cut 3 bases from V and 12 bases from J, with 17 bases between. The CDR3: CASSQSRDTGDTF. The CDR3 nucleotides read TGTGCCAGCAGCCAGAGCCGGGACACTGGGGACACCTTC.

The chain is built from TRBV24-1 and TRBJ2-5; D is unclear. Germline assignment: CDR1 KGHDR and CDR2 SFDVKD. The CDR3 is made up of 16 amino acids. V dropped 4 bases and J dropped 1 base, with 15 bases sitting between them. CDR3 amino acids: CATSDPSRPVQETQYF. The CDR3 DNA reads TGTGCCACCAGTGACCCGTCGAGGCCGGTCCAAGAGACCCAGTACTTC.

V usage is TRBV30 and J usage is TRBJ1-1; 9 bases are a match to TRBD1. The V gene's germline CDR1 is GTSNPN and CDR2 SVGIG (reference sequence). The CDR3 has 13 amino acids. V lost 5 bases, J lost 6 bases, and 7 bases stayed unmatched. The CDR3 DNA is TGTGCCTGGTCCCGGGACAGGGTATCTGAAGCTTTCTTT. This encodes CAWSRDRVSEAFF.

This clone showed up just once. V and J are TRBV4-3 and TRBJ1-4; 8 bases match TRBD1. Germline V lookup: CDR1 LGHNA, CDR2 YSLEER. Trimming cost V 5 bases and J 5 bases; bases outside gene matches: 7. This CDR3 region has 15 residues. The CDR3 sequence: CASSYSGQGNEKLFF. The CDR3 nucleotides are TGCGCCAGCAGCTACAGTGGACAGGGCAATGAAAAACTGTTTTTT.

J is TRBJ2-5 and V is TRBV18, with 10 bases identical to TRBD2. CDR1 is KGHSH and CDR2 is LQKENI in the germline V gene. V was clipped by 3 bases and J by 0 bases; unmatched bases: 7. The CDR3 runs to 17 residues. The CDR3 region is CASSPASGGVYQETQYF. As DNA, the CDR3 is TGTGCCAGCTCACCGGCTAGCGGGGGTGTGTACCAAGAGACCCAGTACTTC.

V is TRBV4-1 and J is TRBJ2-3; no clear D. This CDR3 has 15 residues. The germline V and J ends were trimmed by 4 bases and 4 bases, with 15 bases remaining between them. Germline CDR1 MGHRA, CDR2 YSYEKL. CDR3 protein: CASSPPSSMSDTQYF. CDR3 in DNA: TGCGCCAGCAGCCCCCCCAGTTCAATGTCAGATACGCAGTATTTT.

There are a few counts of this clone. This chain links TRBV6-6 with TRBJ1-1; D not certain. The germline V and J ends were trimmed by 5 bases and 1 base, with 14 bases remaining between them. Germline-derived CDR1 and CDR2 are MNHNY and SVGAGI (reference sequence). This CDR3 spans 15 amino acids. The CDR3 reads CASSPRGGSNTEAFF. As DNA, the CDR3 is TGTGCCAGCAGTCCCCGAGGCGGTTCGAACACTGAAGCTTTCTTT.

The J gene is TRBJ2-2, the V gene TRBV10-3; the D gene is possibly TRBD2 (5 bases). This CDR3 spans 17 amino acids. CDR1 is ENHRY and CDR2 is SYGVKD in the germline V gene. V was shortened by 11 bases and J by 0 bases, with 22 bases between the two germline ends. Here the CDR3 reads CASHGIIGSSNTGELFF. In DNA form, the CDR3 reads TGTGCCTCTCACGGGATCATTGGGTCTTCGAACACCGGGGAGCTGTTTTTT.

The chain links TRBV7-2 to TRBJ1-5; 7 bases are a match to TRBD1. From germline, CDR1 is SGHTA and CDR2 FQGNSA. This CDR3 has 14 residues. The V segment lost 4 bases and the J segment 7 bases; nucleotides outside the gene matches: 7. Here the CDR3 DNA reads TGTGCCAGCAGCTCCCGGGACAGTCGGCAGCCCCAGCATTTT. Its translation: CASSSRDSRQPQHF.

The sample holds one count of this clone. The rearrangement uses TRBV6-5 and TRBJ1-1, with D perhaps TRBD1 (5 bases). CDR3 size: 16 residues. Germline V gene sequence: CDR1 MNHEY, CDR2 SVGAGI. V dropped 2 bases and J dropped 6 bases, with 19 bases sitting between them. Here the CDR3 DNA reads TGTGCCAGCAGTTACCTTGCGGGGGGTTTGGGCGCTGAAGCTTTCTTT. Translation gives CASSYLAGGLGAEAFF.

The J gene is TRBJ2-2, the V gene TRBV5-1; 8 bases line up with TRBD2. After removal of 0 bases from V and 5 bases from J, the junction contained 3 bases not matched to a gene. The germline V gene has CDR1 SGHRS and CDR2 YFSETQ. This CDR3 comprises 15 residues. This chain's CDR3 is CASSLAAGGTGELFF. The CDR3 bases are TGCGCCAGCAGCTTGGCGGCGGGGGGAACCGGGGAGCTGTTTTTT.

This chain joins TRBV7-9 and TRBJ2-3; D is unresolved. Germline V gene sequence: CDR1 SEHNR, CDR2 FQNEAQ (reference sequence). V was trimmed by 5 bases and J by 6 bases, leaving 6 bases between them. The CDR3 runs 11 residues. CDR3 amino acids: CASSVKDTQYF. For the CDR3, the DNA is TGTGCCAGCAGCGTCAAGGATACGCAGTATTTT.

V and J are TRBV11-2 and TRBJ1-1; no firm D call. The germline gives CDR1 SGHAT, CDR2 FQNNGV. The CDR3 loop spans 11 amino acids. Trimming left V 5 bases short and J 3 bases short, with 4 bases between. The CDR3 spells CASSQYTEAFF. DNA for the CDR3: TGTGCCAGCAGCCAATACACTGAAGCTTTCTTT. Together with reference TRBV11-2 and TRBJ1-1, the CDR3 gives the full variable domain: EAGVAQSPRYKIIEKRQSVAFWCNPISGHATLYWYQQILGQGPKLLIQFQNNGVVDDSQLPKDRFSAERLKGVDSTLKIQPAKLEDSAVYLCASSQYTEAFFGQGTRLTVV.